These T cell receptor beta chains were read from a single sample in a study of blood T cell repertoires in COVID-19. Data came from immunoSEQ multiplex PCR; TCRdb stores just in-frame clones and leaves some out. The sample includes roughly 500,000 clones, 89% of them seen just once. Sequenced material: peripheral blood. These receptors all stem from a man aged 18 to 30 with COVID-19, enrolled during active disease. Each CDR3 is given with its conserved first and last residue. Fields, in order: V gene, D gene, J gene, CDR3 length, clone size, CDR3 DNA, CDR3 protein. D genes are given only for firm matches. The size field is filled for only some rows; it gives once, few, many or a size class.

>TRBV5-1|TRBD1|TRBJ2-3|15|once
TGCGCCAGCAGCTTGGCGGAAAACAGGGGTGATACGCAGTATTTT
CASSLAENRGDTQYF
>TRBV11-3|NA|TRBJ2-1|16|NA
TGTGCCAGCAGCCACGGACTTGGCCCTCTCCACAATGAGCAGTTCTTC
CASSHGLGPLHNEQFF
>TRBV12-5|NA|TRBJ2-5|13|NA
TGTGCTAGTGGTCTTACTAGAAGAGAGACCCAGTACTTC
CASGLTRRETQYF
>TRBV7-9|TRBD1|TRBJ1-2|16|once
TGTGCCAGCAGCTCACCGGGACAGGGGATAGACTATGGCTACACCTTC
CASSSPGQGIDYGYTF
>TRBV15|NA|TRBJ2-3|16|NA
TGTGCCACCAGCAGAGATCACGGGAGTAGCACAGATACGCAGTATTTT
CATSRDHGSSTDTQYF
>TRBV4-1|NA|TRBJ1-3|15|NA
TGCGCCAGCAGCACTACAGGGTCATCTGGAAACACCATATATTTT
CASSTTGSSGNTIYF
>TRBV7-9|TRBD2|TRBJ2-2|14|NA
TGTGCCAGCAGCTTACTAGCGGGCACCGGGGAGCTGTTTTTT
CASSLLAGTGELFF
>TRBV27|NA|TRBJ1-1|14|NA
TGTGCCAGCAGTTTTACAGGACTGAACACTGAAGCTTTCTTT
CASSFTGLNTEAFF
>TRBV3-1/TRBV3-2|NA|TRBJ2-3|15|NA
TGTGCCAGCAGCCAAGATCTGGGAAGAGGGGATACGCAGTATTTT
CASSQDLGRGDTQYF
>TRBV6-5|NA|TRBJ1-3|15|NA
TGTGCCAGCAGACGGTCGGTTTACTCCACTGCGGCCATATATTTT
CASRRSVYSTAAIYF
>TRBV7-9|NA|TRBJ2-3|15|NA
TGTGCCAGCAGCTCCCTCGGCGGGACAGACTATACGCAGTATTTT
CASSSLGGTDYTQYF
>TRBV30|TRBD2|TRBJ2-1|19|NA
TGTGCCTGGAGTGTACGGAGAGGACTAGCGGGAGCCACCTACAATGAGCAGTTCTTC
CAWSVRRGLAGATYNEQFF
>TRBV6-5|NA|TRBJ1-1|13|NA
TGTGCCAGCAGTTACTCTAGGGGAACTGAAGCTTTCTTT
CASSYSRGTEAFF
>TRBV24-1|TRBD1|TRBJ1-2|15|NA
TGTGCCACCAGTGACCTCGGACAGGGGGGAGATGGCTACACCTTC
CATSDLGQGGDGYTF
>TRBV28|NA|TRBJ1-2|17|NA
TGTGCCAGCAGTTTTATGTCAATGGGCAGAGATGACTATGGCTACACCTTC
CASSFMSMGRDDYGYTF
>TRBV5-6|TRBD1|TRBJ2-7|15|NA
TGTGCCAGCAGCGCCGGGACAGGGTTCGCCTACGAGCAGTACTTC
CASSAGTGFAYEQYF
>TRBV19|TRBD1|TRBJ1-1|14|NA
TGTGCCAGTATCCTGACAGGGGTAAGCACTGAAGCTTTCTTT
CASILTGVSTEAFF
>TRBV29-1|TRBD2|TRBJ2-3|13|NA
TGCAGCTTTAGCGGGGGGGCCAGAGATACGCAGTATTTT
CSFSGGARDTQYF
>TRBV6-6|TRBD2|TRBJ2-7|14|NA
TGTGCCAGCAGAGCTAGCGGGGGGTCCTACGAGCAGTACTTC
CASRASGGSYEQYF
>TRBV4-2|NA|TRBJ2-5|15|NA
TGTGCCAGCAGCCTCCGACTTACACGTTGGGAGACCCAGTACTTC
CASSLRLTRWETQYF
>TRBV5-1|NA|TRBJ2-2|14|NA
TGCGCCAGCAGCTTTCAGGGCGCTGACGGGGAGCTGTTTTTT
CASSFQGADGELFF
>TRBV6-6|NA|TRBJ2-5|13|NA
TGTGCCATTCAGCCCTCGGGGCAAGAGACCCAGTACTTC
CAIQPSGQETQYF
>TRBV19|TRBD1|TRBJ1-5|15|once
TGTGCCAGTAACCCGGGACAGCGTAGCAATCAGCCCCAGCATTTT
CASNPGQRSNQPQHF
>TRBV5-5|TRBD2|TRBJ2-3|20|NA
TGTGCCAGCAGCCCGGACCCCGGGACTAGCGGGAGGGGGAGCACAGATACGCAGTATTTT
CASSPDPGTSGRGSTDTQYF
>TRBV9|TRBD2|TRBJ2-1|16|NA
TGTGCCAGCAGCGTAGTTCCTAGCGGGAGCTATAATGAGCAGTTCTTC
CASSVVPSGSYNEQFF
>TRBV5-1|NA|TRBJ1-2|14|NA
TGCGCCAGCAGCTTGGGGCAGGGAAACTATGGCTACACCTTC
CASSLGQGNYGYTF
>TRBV18|NA|TRBJ2-5|15|once
TGTGCCAGCTCACCAGGACGGGGATACCAAGAGACCCAGTACTTC
CASSPGRGYQETQYF
>TRBV25-1|NA|TRBJ1-2|14|few
TGTGCCAGCAGAGAAAACGTCGGGGACTATGGCTACACCTTC
CASRENVGDYGYTF
>TRBV29-1|TRBD1|TRBJ1-5|13|NA
TGCAGCGTTGGACAGGGGGTTCGTCAGCCCCAGCATTTT
CSVGQGVRQPQHF
>TRBV19|TRBD2|TRBJ2-1|14|NA
TGTGCCAGTAGTATACTAGCGGGAGTCAATGAGCAGTTCTTC
CASSILAGVNEQFF
>TRBV7-9|NA|TRBJ1-6|14|NA
TGTGCCAGCAGCTTAATCGCGGCTAATTCACCCCTCCACTTT
CASSLIAANSPLHF
>TRBV5-1|TRBD2|TRBJ2-7|16|NA
TGCGCCAGCAGTCGAACAACGACTAGCGGCTCCTACGAGCAGTACTTC
CASSRTTTSGSYEQYF
>TRBV6-5|NA|TRBJ2-3|15|NA
TGTGCCAGCAGTTACTCCCCGACCGGAGCAGATACGCAGTATTTT
CASSYSPTGADTQYF
>TRBV2|TRBD1|TRBJ1-1|13|NA
TGTGCCAGCAGCGCCGGGACAGGGTCTGATGGTTTCTTT
CASSAGTGSDGFF
>TRBV7-9|NA|TRBJ1-1|15|NA
TGTGCCAGCAGCGGGAGAGGTTTGGTGAACACTGAAGCTTTCTTT
CASSGRGLVNTEAFF
>TRBV19|NA|TRBJ2-2|16|NA
TGTGCCAGTATCGCTGGGGCAGGCAGCTTCACCGGGGAGCTGTTTTTT
CASIAGAGSFTGELFF
>TRBV2|NA|TRBJ1-5|14|few
TGTGCCAGCAGTGTCAGATATAGCAATCAGCCCCAGCATTTT
CASSVRYSNQPQHF
>TRBV7-2|TRBD2|TRBJ2-3|17|NA
TGTGCCAGCAGCTTAATGGCGACTAGCGGGGGTGTGGATACGCAGTATTTT
CASSLMATSGGVDTQYF
>TRBV5-1|NA|TRBJ2-7|14|NA
TGCGCCAGCAGCGTTACTACCACACTGGCTGAGCAGTACTTC
CASSVTTTLAEQYF
>TRBV2|NA|TRBJ1-2|14|once
TGTGCCAGCTATAGCCGGGTGGTTAGCTATGGCTACACCTTC
CASYSRVVSYGYTF
>TRBV5-1|TRBD1|TRBJ2-5|15|NA
TGCGCCAGCAGCTTTGACAGGGGGGCCCAAGAGACCCAGTACTTC
CASSFDRGAQETQYF
>TRBV5-1|TRBD2|TRBJ2-3|21|NA
TGCGCCAGCCGTGGGATACAGGGACCAAATTTAGCGGGGAAGGCGACAGATACGCAGTATTTT
CASRGIQGPNLAGKATDTQYF
>TRBV27|TRBD2|TRBJ2-7|15|NA
TGTGCCAGCAGTTTATCGTGGGGAGGGCCCTACGAGCAGTACTTC
CASSLSWGGPYEQYF
>TRBV7-8|NA|TRBJ2-7|12|NA
TGTGCCAGCAGCCTCCCGCGAGACGAGCAGTACTTC
CASSLPRDEQYF
>TRBV18|TRBD2|TRBJ2-2|17|NA
TGTGCCAGCTCACCACCAGGCAGCGGGAGTGGCACCGGGGAGCTGTTTTTT
CASSPPGSGSGTGELFF
>TRBV7-5|NA|TRBJ2-1|10|NA
TGTGTCACCGAGATCGGTGAGCAGTTCTTC
CVTEIGEQFF
>TRBV4-1|TRBD2|TRBJ2-3|16|NA
TGCGCCAGCAGCCAAAGAGGCGGGAGGGGCACAGATACGCAGTATTTT
CASSQRGGRGTDTQYF
>TRBV7-9|TRBD1|TRBJ1-4|17|NA
TGTGCCAGCAGCATATGGCAGGGGGCCTCAACTAATGAAAAACTGTTTTTT
CASSIWQGASTNEKLFF
>TRBV5-4|TRBD2|TRBJ2-1|16|NA
TGTGCCAGCAGCTTAGGGCTAGCGGGAGTTAACAATGAGCAGTTCTTC
CASSLGLAGVNNEQFF
>TRBV29-1|TRBD1|TRBJ2-3|12|NA
TGCAGCCTCGGGCAGGGGGCAGATACGCAGTATTTT
CSLGQGADTQYF
>TRBV21-1|NA|TRBJ1-4|18|NA
TGTGCCAGCAGCAAAGGTGGAGCGCCGGGAACAACTAATGAAAAACTGTTTTTT
CASSKGGAPGTTNEKLFF
>TRBV5-5|TRBD2|TRBJ2-5|15|NA
TGTGCCAGCAGCCTACTAGCGGAGCCCCAAGAGACCCAGTACTTC
CASSLLAEPQETQYF
>TRBV5-1|TRBD2|TRBJ2-3|17|few
TGCGCCAGCAGCTTGGTGGTAGGACTAGCGAGCTCAGATACGCAGTATTTT
CASSLVVGLASSDTQYF
>TRBV6-5|NA|TRBJ1-3|15|NA
TGTGCCAGCAGCCTCCGGGACAACTCTGGAAACACCATATATTTT
CASSLRDNSGNTIYF
>TRBV2|TRBD1|TRBJ2-4|13|NA
TGTGCCAGCAGTGAGGGACAGGGAAACATTCAGTACTTC
CASSEGQGNIQYF
>TRBV5-6|TRBD2|TRBJ2-2|16|NA
TGTGCCAGCAGGTCCGGGACTAGCGGGAGTGCCGGGGAGCTGTTTTTT
CASRSGTSGSAGELFF
>TRBV2|NA|TRBJ2-7|16|once
TGTGCCAGCACTGTGGGCCGCGGGGACGGTACCTACGAGCAGTACTTC
CASTVGRGDGTYEQYF
>TRBV4-1|NA|TRBJ2-3|16|NA
TGCGCCAGCAGCCAATTCCCGGGTTCTTGGAGAGATACGCAGTATTTT
CASSQFPGSWRDTQYF
>TRBV25-1|NA|TRBJ2-2|15|NA
TGTGCCAGCAGTGCTCAGGGTTTACGCACCGGGGAGCTGTTTTTT
CASSAQGLRTGELFF
>TRBV18|TRBD2|TRBJ2-3|18|NA
TGTGCCAGCTCCCCACTAGCGGGGGGGACCCCTTTCACAGATACGCAGTATTTT
CASSPLAGGTPFTDTQYF